The rows below give T cell receptor beta chains drawn from one sample of a study of blood T cell repertoires in COVID-19. The table came from immunoSEQ multiplex PCR; TCRdb's copy has only in-frame clones and leaves some out. Of over 130,000 clones listed, about 88% were seen once; the top ten hold under 3%. Input material: peripheral blood. The receptors were gathered from a human donor with COVID-19, enrolled during active disease. The donor label of this sample is uncertain. Both conserved end residues are trimmed from each CDR3.

TRBV2,ASNLQGTWGTQY
TRBV20-1,SAREGPPRT
TRBV9,ASSGEGEHGYT
TRBV6-5,ASSTSGSHDTQY
TRBV29-1,SVSMEEQY
TRBV18,ASSPQGMNTEAF
TRBV5-1,ASSLGQSNTEAF
TRBV9,ASSEAGGTGNTIY
TRBV30,AWSGPGFAGELF
TRBV2,ASSERQGDEKLF
TRBV7-8,ASSRGQGESYEQY
TRBV14,ASSSAGGGRETQY
TRBV4-1,ASSQEGDRGPYEQY
TRBV14,ASSDGTGASYEQY
TRBV19,ASSSRPGRGTNEKLF
TRBV5-1,ASSLDAGNTEAF
TRBV5-5,ASSLLGQPEQY
TRBV5-1,ASSSGQWAGNEQF
TRBV4-1,ASSQVIGRSSGNTIY
TRBV5-1,ASSPRTASTDTQY
TRBV6-1,ASSDGQGANTEAF
TRBV24-1,ATATSAGAINEQF
TRBV5-1,ASSLGQPRPLISAF
TRBV4-2,ASSQDRESYEQY
TRBV2,ASSEARGLASSYNEQF
TRBV10-3,AIRPRGADEQY
TRBV20-1,SARVEAGQF
TRBV6-5,ASTRTGGGEQY
TRBV5-6,ASSLEGAGNEKLF
TRBV2,ATLAGQAGNEQY
TRBV15,ATSRPDQPQH
TRBV6-1,ASSERGNQPQH
TRBV7-9,ASSLVGQDGYT
TRBV25-1,ASSVQGVYEQY
TRBV9,ASSADSLSYEQY
TRBV9,ASSVAGVEDTQY
TRBV5-5,ASSLLGQGASGANVLT
TRBV6-1,ASSELDRELF
TRBV6-5,ASTINRVSEKLF
TRBV19,ASSILGQGIDEQY
TRBV30,AWSRSARPLFATNEKLF
TRBV11-3,ASSANLYTIY
TRBV10-3,AISPGISNQPQH
TRBV11-3,ASSLDSGFRGRGNTEAF
TRBV7-8,ASSSGGTGANVLT
TRBV5-6,ASSPTLAVRETQY
TRBV6-5,ASSREIYGYT
TRBV25-1,ASSEFPTGLTGELF
TRBV14,ASSPLGFETLDTDTQY
TRBV11-3,ASSLGRDSYNEQF
TRBV5-1,ASSYRMASGVDTQY
TRBV2,ASSAMRGNTIY
TRBV28,ASREDSNYGYT